The next 18 T cell receptor beta chains were all read from a single sample in a study of blood T cells in healthy people across ages. With a J-beta primer mix and a sample-barcoded 5' primer, a second PCR ran roughly 6 to 11 cycles. A single record per CDR3 protein comes from TCRdb applying MiXCR to the 5' RACE reads. Among around 1.7 million distinct CDR3 sequences listed, 28% were seen once. The sequenced material came from blood. The receptors come from a woman aged 25 to 39 in good health.

The CDR3 DNA is TGTGCCAGCAGGGTTGGGCGTTGGGAGCAGTTCTTC. It yields the protein CASRVGRWEQFF. V and J are TRBV12-3 or TRBV12-4 and TRBJ2-1; D ambiguous. The CDR3 consists of 12 residues. V was pared by 6 bases and J by 10 bases, with 13 bases between.

J is TRBJ1-4 and V is TRBV29-1; TRBD1 might be the D (5 bases). Germline loops: CDR1 SQVTM, CDR2 ANQGSEA. The CDR3 contains 13 residues. Trimming took 2 bases from V and 5 from J, leaving 9 bases between them. As DNA, the CDR3 is TGCAGCGTTGAACTCGGGACCAATGAAAAACTGTTTTTT. Amino acids: CSVELGTNEKLFF.

This clonotype appeared a few times. The gene calls are TRBV7-9 and TRBJ2-1; the match to TRBD2 covers 12 bases. The CDR3 has 15 amino acids. Germline assignment: CDR1 SEHNR and CDR2 FQNEAQ (reference sequence). V was pared by 4 bases and J by 7 bases, with 5 bases of the junction left unmatched. CDR3 coding DNA: TGTGCCAGCAGCTCTAGCGGGAGGGCCAGGAATGAGCAGTTCTTC. It codes for CASSSSGRARNEQFF.

This clonotype was seen a few times. The chain joins TRBV27 to TRBJ2-1; TRBD2 matches at 8 bases. The V gene end was trimmed by 6 bases and the J gene end by 6 bases; junction bases not matched to a gene: 10. The germline V gene has CDR1 MNHEY and CDR2 SMNVEV (reference sequence). This CDR3 contains 15 residues. CDR3 sequence: CASREGTSRGNEQFF. CDR3 nucleotides: TGTGCCAGCAGAGAGGGGACTAGTCGAGGCAATGAGCAGTTCTTC.

J is TRBJ2-7 and V is TRBV7-6; D perhaps matches TRBD2 (5 bases). Trimming removed 3 bases at V and 0 bases at J, with 12 bases between. This CDR3 contains 15 residues. The germline CDR1 and CDR2 sequences are SGHVS and FNYEAQ. The chain's CDR3 is CASSFSSVASYEQYF. The CDR3 coding sequence is TGTGCCAGCAGCTTCAGTAGCGTAGCCTCCTACGAGCAGTACTTC.

This clonotype occurred a few times. The chain recombines TRBV7-9 with TRBJ2-7; 12 nucleotides match TRBD2. There are 16 residues in the CDR3. Germline CDR1 is SEHNR and CDR2 is FQNEAQ (reference sequence). With V trimmed by 6 bases and J by 3 bases, 9 bases remained unmatched. CDR3: CASRLSTSGRIYEQYF. As DNA, the CDR3 is TGTGCCAGCAGACTTAGCACTAGCGGGAGGATCTACGAGCAGTACTTC.

In this sample, this clonotype turned up many times. This chain uses TRBV15 with TRBJ2-7; D is tentatively TRBD1 or TRBD2 (5 bases each). There are 12 residues in the CDR3. Deletions cut 5 bases from V and 6 bases from J, with 11 bases between. Germline lookup yields CDR1 LNHNV and CDR2 YYDKDF (reference sequence). The CDR3 DNA reads as TGTGCCACCAGCGGTAGGGACCCCGAGCAGTACTTC. Translating it yields CATSGRDPEQYF.

Details on this clonotype: Being one base from a much bigger clone, this may be a read error. This chain links TRBV6-2 or TRBV6-3 with TRBJ2-7; 11 bases match TRBD2. CDR3 length: 14 residues. Looked up from germline, CDR1 is MNHEY and CDR2 is SVGEGT. Losses at the gene ends were 6 bases for V and 5 bases for J; bases not matched to a gene: 6. The CDR3 nucleotides read TGTGCCAGCAGGTGTCCGGGACTAGCGGACGAGCAGTACTTC. Its translation is CASRCPGLADEQYF.

This clonotype was seen more than once but under ten times. The J gene is TRBJ1-5, the V gene TRBV24-1; D not certain. The CDR3 runs to 13 residues. V lost 6 bases, J lost 6 bases, and 11 bases lay in between. CDR1 and CDR2 from the germline V gene are KGHDR and SFDVKD. CDR3 region: CATSKNGPQPQHF. The CDR3 coding sequence is TGTGCCACCAGTAAAAACGGGCCTCAGCCCCAGCATTTT.

The gene calls are TRBV10-2 and TRBJ2-3, with D tentatively TRBD2 (6 bases). Germline V CDR1 and CDR2: WSHSY, SAAADI. The V gene lost 5 bases and the J gene lost 2 bases, with 14 bases spanning the gap. The CDR3 extends over 15 amino acids. Here the CDR3 DNA reads TGCGCCAGCAGTAGGTCTAGCGTAGACACAGATACGCAGTATTTT. Its protein is CASSRSSVDTDTQYF.

There are a few counts of this clonotype. The chain couples TRBV29-1 to TRBJ1-1; 9 bases are a match to TRBD1. V shed 5 bases, J shed 8 bases, and the junction held 3 bases outside the gene matches. CDR1 is SQVTM and CDR2 is ANQGSEA in the germline V gene. The CDR3 consists of 11 residues. The CDR3, as DNA: TGCAGCGTTCCAGACAGGGGGGAAGCTTTCTTT. Protein product: CSVPDRGEAFF.

Concerning this clonotype itself: A much larger clone sits a single nucleotide away, making a read error possible. The V gene is TRBV5-1, the J gene TRBJ2-2; possibly TRBD2 for D (5 bases). This CDR3 spans 15 amino acids. CDR1 is SGHRS, CDR2 YFSETQ, per germline. CDR3 residues: CASSLDRPNTGELLF. In nucleotides, the CDR3 is TGCGCCAGCAGCTTGGACAGACCGAACACCGGGGAGCTGTTGTTT.

This clonotype showed up just a few times. The J gene is TRBJ1-1, the V gene TRBV12-3 or TRBV12-4; tentatively, D is TRBD1 (5 bases). V lost 2 bases, J lost 7 bases, and 14 bases lay in between. There are 14 residues in the CDR3. The CDR3 DNA reads TGTGCCAGCAGTTTATACAACAGGCTGAGTGAAGCTTTCTTT. Translated: CASSLYNRLSEAFF.

The rearrangement uses TRBV7-3 and TRBJ2-3; D remains unclear. The V gene's germline CDR1 is SGHTA and CDR2 FQGTGA. V was cut by 5 bases and J by 4 bases, with 13 bases left in between. The CDR3 runs to 14 residues. CDR3 residues: CASSLIPRADTQYF. CDR3 coding DNA: TGTGCCAGCAGCCTAATCCCCCGGGCAGATACGCAGTATTTT.

As regards this clonotype: One junction end disagrees with the germline gene, perhaps due to a read error. The chain employs TRBV7-3 and TRBJ2-7; TRBD2 agrees at 8 bases. The CDR3 is made up of 16 amino acids. CDR1 is SGHTA and CDR2 is FQGTGA in the germline V gene. CDR3 bases: TGCGCCAGCAGCCCAACTCTGAGCGGGGGCAGAGGGGAGCAGTACTTC. This codes for CASSPTLSGGRGEQYF.

This clonotype was observed a few times. The chain has TRBV3-1 and TRBJ1-2; D is undetermined. The length of the CDR3 is 16 residues. Per germline, CDR1 LGHDT and CDR2 YNNKEL (reference sequence). V dropped 0 bases and J dropped 7 bases, with 18 bases sitting between them. The CDR3 sequence is CASSQEGVRLSGGYTF. The CDR3 nucleotides read TGTGCCAGCAGCCAAGAGGGCGTGAGGCTATCAGGTGGCTACACCTTC.

About this clonotype: The CDR3 end shows no conserved phenylalanine or tryptophan, and so a read error is likely. The chain carries TRBV12-3 or TRBV12-4 and TRBJ2-4; possibly TRBD1 for D (5 bases). The CDR3 contains 16 residues. V lost 6 bases, J lost 2 bases, and 17 bases lay in between. The CDR3 loop is CASSRYGARTKNIQYV. The CDR3, as DNA: TGTGCCAGCAGCCGGTATGGGGCCAGAACCAAAAACATTCAGTACGTC.

This clonotype was seen ten or more times. V usage is TRBV20-1 and J usage is TRBJ2-3; D gene ambiguous. The CDR3 spans 12 residues. Trimming cost V 3 bases and J 0 bases, with 4 bases left between them. Germline V gene data show CDR1 as DFQATT and CDR2 as SNEGSKA (reference sequence). The CDR3: CSARASTDTQYF. The CDR3 DNA reads TGCAGTGCTAGGGCTAGCACAGATACGCAGTATTTT.